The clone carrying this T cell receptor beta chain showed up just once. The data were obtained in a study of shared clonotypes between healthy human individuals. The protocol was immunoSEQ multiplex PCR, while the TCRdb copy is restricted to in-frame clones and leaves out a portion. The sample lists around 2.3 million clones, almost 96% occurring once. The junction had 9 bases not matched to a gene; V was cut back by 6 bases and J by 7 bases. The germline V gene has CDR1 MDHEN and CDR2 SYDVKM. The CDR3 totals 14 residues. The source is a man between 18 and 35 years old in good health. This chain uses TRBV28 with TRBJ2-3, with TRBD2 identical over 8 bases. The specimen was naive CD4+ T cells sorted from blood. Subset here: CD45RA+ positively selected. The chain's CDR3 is CASSDPGGANTQYF. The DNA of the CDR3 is TGTGCCAGCAGCGACCCCGGGGGGGCAAATACGCAGTATTTT.